Below are 3 T cell receptor beta chains sequenced from a single sample in a study of blood T cell repertoires in COVID-19 (dated by TCRdb to between 2020 and 2021). Library prep was done by the immunoSEQ multiplex PCR assay. The immuneACCESS repertoire file appears here via TCRdb, limited to in-frame rearrangements. These files lack a portion of the clones; in checked studies, under half of the deficit traces to unresolved V genes, and the cause of the others is not known. The sample contains approximately 290,000 clones, around 90% of them found a single time. Roughly 1.1% of the sample lies in the top ten. The sequenced sample was PBMCs or T cells enriched from blood (not recorded which). The receptors derive from a woman aged 25 to 39 who had recovered from COVID-19.

This chain links TRBV4-1 with TRBJ1-6, with D uncertain. The V gene lost 2 bases and the J gene lost 0 bases, with 8 bases spanning the gap. The CDR3 totals 16 residues. Germline assignment: CDR1 MGHRA and CDR2 YSYEKL. The CDR3 loop reads CASSQQVNSYNSPLHF. CDR3 DNA sequence: TGCGCCAGCAGCCAACAGGTTAACTCCTATAATTCACCCCTCCACTTT.

The chain combines TRBV19 with TRBJ2-1; D remains ambiguous. Germline V gives CDR1 LNHDA, CDR2 SQIVND (reference sequence). CDR3 size: 12 residues. V was clipped by 5 bases and J by 8 bases, with 10 bases between them. CDR3 bases: TGTGCCAGTAGTGCAAGAGTTGATGAGCAGTTCTTC. This sequence encodes CASSARVDEQFF.

The V gene is TRBV5-4, the J gene TRBJ1-2; possible D gene TRBD1, 6 bases. The CDR3 runs to 14 residues. The V end was cut by 4 bases, the J end by 4 bases, with 14 bases between. The germline CDR1 and CDR2 sequences are SGHNT and YYREEE (reference sequence). CDR3 amino acids: CASSTSGAVYGYTF. In DNA form, the CDR3 reads TGTGCCAGCAGCACTTCAGGGGCGGTCTATGGCTACACCTTC.